This is a list of T cell receptor beta chains from one sample in a study of blood T cell repertoires in COVID-19. Only in-frame clones appear in the TCRdb table, and some are missing; sequencing was by immunoSEQ multiplex PCR. The sample holds around 420,000 clones; roughly 86% are singletons and the top ten take about 2.1%. Source material: PBMCs or T cells enriched from blood (not recorded which). These receptors originate from a woman aged 40 to 50 with acute COVID-19. CDR3s include the opening cysteine and the closing phenylalanine or tryptophan. Each record gives: V gene, J gene, clone size, D gene, CDR3 length, CDR3 DNA, CDR3 protein. A D gene is named only where the DNA matches it firmly. The size of a clone is reported for some rows only, either as once, few or many, or as a class for expanded clones.

v_gene: TRBV2
j_gene: TRBJ1-2
abundance: .
d_gene: .
len: 14
CDR3nt: TGTGCCAGCAGCCTATCACAGGTCCTCTATGGCTACACCTTC
CDR3aa: CASSLSQVLYGYTF

v_gene: TRBV5-1
j_gene: TRBJ1-1
abundance: .
d_gene: TRBD1
len: 15
CDR3nt: TGCGCCAGCAGCTTCTCTAACAGGGGAAAAACTGAAGCTTTCTTT
CDR3aa: CASSFSNRGKTEAFF

v_gene: TRBV6-5
j_gene: TRBJ1-1
abundance: .
d_gene: .
len: 15
CDR3nt: TGTGCCAGCAGTTACTCGTGGAGAGGGAACACTGAAGCTTTCTTT
CDR3aa: CASSYSWRGNTEAFF

v_gene: TRBV30
j_gene: TRBJ2-7
abundance: .
d_gene: TRBD2
len: 13
CDR3nt: TGTGCCGGCCGGGGCGGGGGGGCCCACGAGCAGTACTTC
CDR3aa: CAGRGGGAHEQYF

v_gene: TRBV5-1
j_gene: TRBJ1-1
abundance: .
d_gene: .
len: 14
CDR3nt: TGCGCCAGCAGCTTGGAGGCGGCGAACACTGAAGCTTTCTTT
CDR3aa: CASSLEAANTEAFF

v_gene: TRBV6-6
j_gene: TRBJ1-2
abundance: .
d_gene: TRBD1
len: 14
CDR3nt: TGTGCCAGCAGAAGGGACAGCCAAGATGATGGCTACACCTTC
CDR3aa: CASRRDSQDDGYTF

v_gene: TRBV29-1
j_gene: TRBJ2-5
abundance: .
d_gene: .
len: 11
CDR3nt: TGCAGCGCCAGATATCAAGAGACCCAGTACTTC
CDR3aa: CSARYQETQYF

v_gene: TRBV30
j_gene: TRBJ1-2
abundance: .
d_gene: TRBD1
len: 15
CDR3nt: TGTGCCTGGAGTCCAAACCAGGGGGCTGAAGATGGCTACACCTTC
CDR3aa: CAWSPNQGAEDGYTF

v_gene: TRBV5-5
j_gene: TRBJ1-1
abundance: .
d_gene: .
len: 13
CDR3nt: TGTGCCAGCACCTGGACTGGCGTGGCTGAAGCTTTCTTT
CDR3aa: CASTWTGVAEAFF

v_gene: TRBV6-5
j_gene: TRBJ2-1
abundance: once
d_gene: .
len: 11
CDR3nt: TGTGCCAGCAATGTGCGGAATGAGCAGTTCTTC
CDR3aa: CASNVRNEQFF

v_gene: TRBV5-1
j_gene: TRBJ1-4
abundance: few
d_gene: .
len: 16
CDR3nt: TGCGCCAGCAGCTTGGGACAGAATGGGTTCGGTGAAAAACTGTTTTTT
CDR3aa: CASSLGQNGFGEKLFF

v_gene: TRBV19
j_gene: TRBJ1-4
abundance: .
d_gene: TRBD1
len: 16
CDR3nt: TGTGCCAGTAGTCTTCCTCCGGGACAGGGGGTTGAAAAACTGTTTTTT
CDR3aa: CASSLPPGQGVEKLFF

v_gene: TRBV5-1
j_gene: TRBJ2-1
abundance: .
d_gene: TRBD1
len: 16
CDR3nt: TGCGCCAGCAGCAAGGGGACAGGGAGCTCCTACAATGAGCAGTTCTTC
CDR3aa: CASSKGTGSSYNEQFF

v_gene: TRBV9
j_gene: TRBJ2-2
abundance: .
d_gene: TRBD2
len: 17
CDR3nt: TGTGCCAGCAGCGTAGCAGCGGGGGGGCCGCACACCGGGGAGCTGTTTTTT
CDR3aa: CASSVAAGGPHTGELFF

v_gene: TRBV18
j_gene: TRBJ2-2
abundance: .
d_gene: TRBD1
len: 16
CDR3nt: TGTGCCAGCTCACCACTACGACAGGGGATTGCCGGGGAGCTGTTTTTT
CDR3aa: CASSPLRQGIAGELFF

v_gene: TRBV6-5
j_gene: TRBJ2-7
abundance: .
d_gene: TRBD1
len: 14
CDR3nt: TGTGCCAGCAGTCAAAGGACAGGGGACGACGAGCAGTACTTC
CDR3aa: CASSQRTGDDEQYF

v_gene: TRBV9
j_gene: TRBJ2-3
abundance: .
d_gene: .
len: 15
CDR3nt: TGTGCCAGCAGCGTAGACAGATACTTCACAGATACGCAGTATTTT
CDR3aa: CASSVDRYFTDTQYF

v_gene: TRBV9
j_gene: TRBJ2-1
abundance: .
d_gene: TRBD2
len: 11
CDR3nt: TGTGCCAGCGGATTCGGGACTAATCGGTTCTTC
CDR3aa: CASGFGTNRFF

v_gene: TRBV11-2
j_gene: TRBJ2-7
abundance: .
d_gene: .
len: 14
CDR3nt: TGTGCCAGCAGCTTATTAGGGGGTAACTACGAGCAGTACTTC
CDR3aa: CASSLLGGNYEQYF

v_gene: TRBV6-1
j_gene: TRBJ1-5
abundance: .
d_gene: .
len: 16
CDR3nt: TGTGCCAGCAGTGAAGTTGAGGATTCCCTGGGTCAGCCCCAGCATTTT
CDR3aa: CASSEVEDSLGQPQHF

v_gene: TRBV5-1
j_gene: TRBJ2-5
abundance: .
d_gene: .
len: 14
CDR3nt: TGCGCCAGCAGCTTTGGCGGGCCACAAGAGACCCAGTACTTC
CDR3aa: CASSFGGPQETQYF

v_gene: TRBV7-6
j_gene: TRBJ1-1
abundance: .
d_gene: TRBD1
len: 13
CDR3nt: TGTGCCAGCAGCTGGACAGGTGGAACTGAAGCTTTCTTT
CDR3aa: CASSWTGGTEAFF

v_gene: TRBV2
j_gene: TRBJ2-1
abundance: .
d_gene: TRBD2
len: 12
CDR3nt: TGTGCCAGCAGAGCTCTAGCGGATGAGCAGTTCTTC
CDR3aa: CASRALADEQFF

v_gene: TRBV4-1
j_gene: TRBJ1-2
abundance: .
d_gene: TRBD1
len: 13
CDR3nt: TGCGCCAGCAGGGCGACAGGGGACTATGGCTACACCTTC
CDR3aa: CASRATGDYGYTF

v_gene: TRBV7-9
j_gene: TRBJ1-2
abundance: .
d_gene: .
len: 12
CDR3nt: TGTGCCAGCGAAGGCGGCTTCTATGGCTACACCTTC
CDR3aa: CASEGGFYGYTF

v_gene: TRBV19
j_gene: TRBJ1-2
abundance: many
d_gene: .
len: 14
CDR3nt: TGTGCCAGTAGTATCCAGGCGACTAACTATGGCTACACCTTC
CDR3aa: CASSIQATNYGYTF

v_gene: TRBV19
j_gene: TRBJ1-3
abundance: .
d_gene: .
len: 14
CDR3nt: TGTGCCAGTAGTATTGGGGCTTCTGGAAACACCATATATTTT
CDR3aa: CASSIGASGNTIYF

v_gene: TRBV19
j_gene: TRBJ1-1
abundance: .
d_gene: .
len: 15
CDR3nt: TGTGCCAGTACCCATCCAGGGCCCATGAACACTGAAGCTTTCTTT
CDR3aa: CASTHPGPMNTEAFF

v_gene: TRBV3-1/TRBV3-2
j_gene: TRBJ1-2
abundance: once
d_gene: .
len: 16
CDR3nt: TGTGCCAGCAGCCTACAAGGCCTGGAGGGTACCTATGGCTACACCTTC
CDR3aa: CASSLQGLEGTYGYTF

v_gene: TRBV6-6
j_gene: TRBJ1-4
abundance: once
d_gene: .
len: 15
CDR3nt: TGTGCCAGCAGACTTGGACAGACAAGAGATGAAAAACTGTTTTTT
CDR3aa: CASRLGQTRDEKLFF

v_gene: TRBV5-4
j_gene: TRBJ1-1
abundance: .
d_gene: TRBD1
len: 18
CDR3nt: TGTGCCAGCAGCTTCCGGTCGGGACAGGGCTATGGAGGCACTGAAGCTTTCTTT
CDR3aa: CASSFRSGQGYGGTEAFF

v_gene: TRBV10-3
j_gene: TRBJ2-4
abundance: once
d_gene: TRBD2
len: 14
CDR3nt: TGTGCCACCACTAGCGGTTTAGCCAAAAACATTCAGTACTTC
CDR3aa: CATTSGLAKNIQYF